Below, 27 T cell receptor beta chains from the same sample are listed, as sequenced in a study of blood T cell repertoires in COVID-19. Sequencing used immunoSEQ multiplex PCR; TCRdb keeps in-frame clones, though not all of them. The top ten hold around 0.94% of the sample, which has 350,000 to 400,000 clones, approximately 90% seen once. The material sequenced was PBMCs or T cells enriched from blood (not recorded which). The receptors stem from a middle-aged woman who had been exposed to COVID-19.

In its sample, this clone was seen once. The chain joins TRBV7-2 to TRBJ2-7; TRBD2 aligns across 8 bases. Per germline, CDR1 SGHTA and CDR2 FQGNSA. The CDR3 sequence is 15 residues long. V was clipped by 8 bases and J by 2 bases; unmatched bases: 11. CDR3 nucleotides: TGTGCCAGCCACTTTTCGGGACTAGTGGCCTACGAGCAGTACTTC. Translating it yields CASHFSGLVAYEQYF.

This rearrangement joins TRBV5-6 to TRBJ2-1; tentatively, D is TRBD1 (5 bases). This CDR3 has 14 residues. The V end was cut by 4 bases, the J end by 7 bases, with 15 bases between. Germline V gene data show CDR1 as SGHDT and CDR2 as YYEEEE. The CDR3 loop is CASSQGRSWNEQFF. CDR3 in DNA: TGTGCCAGCAGCCAGGGTAGGTCCTGGAATGAGCAGTTCTTC. The variable domain in full, with the rest retrieved from reference TRBV5-6 and TRBJ2-1, is DAGVTQSPTHLIKTRGQQVTLRCSPKSGHDTVSWYQQALGQGPQFIFQYYEEEERQRGNFPDRFSGHQFPNYSSELNVNALLLGDSALYLCASSQGRSWNEQFFGPGTRLTVL.

The J gene is TRBJ1-2, the V gene TRBV11-2, with TRBD1 identical over 9 bases. The CDR3 has 16 amino acids. The germline CDR1 and CDR2 sequences are SGHAT and FQNNGV. Trimming at V came to 1 base and at J to 0 bases, leaving 3 bases not matched to a gene. CDR3 residues: CASSLVGTGSNYGYTF. The CDR3 region has the DNA TGTGCCAGCAGCTTAGTAGGGACAGGGTCTAACTATGGCTACACCTTC.

The chain has TRBV19 and TRBJ1-5, with D possibly TRBD1 on 6 matching bases. Between the trimmed V and J ends, which lost 3 bases and 7 bases, there was a span of 22 bases. The CDR3 has 17 amino acids. Germline V lookup: CDR1 LNHDA, CDR2 SQIVND (reference sequence). The DNA for the CDR3 is TGTGCCAGTAGTATCACCCGCAGGGGCGGGTTAGGACAGCCCCAGCATTTT. Protein: CASSITRRGGLGQPQHF.

The V gene is TRBV7-2, the J gene TRBJ1-1, with TRBD1 as a possible D gene (5 bases). V lost 4 bases to trimming and J lost 2 bases, with 11 bases between them. The germline gives CDR1 SGHTA, CDR2 FQGNSA. The CDR3 is 14 amino acids. CDR3 residues: CASSSTAINTEAFF. For the CDR3, the DNA is TGTGCCAGCAGCTCGACAGCTATTAACACTGAAGCTTTCTTT.

This chain joins TRBV24-1 and TRBJ1-5, with TRBD1 matching over 9 bases. The CDR3 is 16 residues long. Germline V gene data show CDR1 as KGHDR and CDR2 as SFDVKD. Trimming took 3 bases from V and 4 from J; bases not matched to a gene: 6. The CDR3 nucleotides are TGTGCCACCAGTGATCCGACGACAGGGGGTAATCAGCCCCAGCATTTT. It translates to CATSDPTTGGNQPQHF.

This chain uses TRBV19 with TRBJ1-1; a possible D gene is TRBD1 (6 bases). Germline values: CDR1 LNHDA, CDR2 SQIVND (reference sequence). The V gene lost 5 bases and the J gene lost 6 bases, with 16 bases spanning the gap. The CDR3 spans 14 residues. The CDR3 DNA is TGTGCCAGTAGTGATCACAGGGCGTTCGCTGAAGCTTTCTTT. Translation: CASSDHRAFAEAFF.

This chain's CDR3 is CASSRSTGTEAFF. The CDR3 DNA reads as TGTGCCAGCAGCCGATCGACAGGCACTGAAGCTTTCTTT. The rearrangement uses TRBV6-5 and TRBJ1-1; D is perhaps TRBD1 (6 bases). In germline, CDR1 is MNHEY, CDR2 SVGAGI. The germline V and J ends were trimmed by 6 bases and 4 bases, with 12 bases remaining between them. This CDR3 contains 13 residues.

This clone was picked up one time. The chain has TRBV5-1 and TRBJ2-2; D unresolved. Trimming took off 4 bases at V and 6 bases at J, with 16 bases between the two ends. CDR1 SGHRS and CDR2 YFSETQ come from the germline V gene. The CDR3 runs to 15 residues. CDR3 region: CASSPPEQWAGELFF. The CDR3 DNA reads as TGCGCCAGCAGCCCCCCCGAACAGTGGGCCGGGGAGCTGTTTTTT.

This CDR3 reads CASSLEMRPGQYF. In DNA, the CDR3 is TGTGCCAGCAGCTTGGAGATGAGGCCTGGGCAGTACTTC. This rearrangement joins TRBV5-6 to TRBJ2-7; D call uncertain. Germline V gene lookup returns CDR1 SGHDT and CDR2 YYEEEE. The CDR3 spans 13 residues. Trimming cost V 0 bases and J 9 bases, with 13 bases left between them.

V usage is TRBV9 and J usage is TRBJ1-1; 10 bases map to TRBD1. Germline values: CDR1 SGDLS, CDR2 YYNGEE. The CDR3 extends over 15 amino acids. V lost 4 bases to trimming and J lost 6 bases; unmatched junction nucleotides: 9. As DNA, the CDR3 is TGTGCCAGCAGCCCAAGACAGGGGGCGGCGCCTGAAGCTTTCTTT. Protein: CASSPRQGAAPEAFF.

The genes are TRBV6-5 and TRBJ2-7, with 11 bases identical to TRBD2. The CDR3 is 14 residues long. The junction had 5 bases not matched to a gene; V was cut back by 6 bases and J by 4 bases. Germline loops: CDR1 MNHEY, CDR2 SVGAGI. The CDR3 DNA follows: TGTGCCAGCAGACTACTAGCGGGAGTTTACGAGCAGTACTTC. This translates into CASRLLAGVYEQYF.

The chain recombines TRBV7-2 with TRBJ2-1; D might be TRBD2 (6 bases). V was shortened by 4 bases and J by 6 bases, with 16 bases between the two germline ends. The CDR3 extends over 15 amino acids. Per the germline V gene, CDR1 is SGHTA and CDR2 is FQGNSA. The CDR3 sequence is CASSSGLRDGNEQFF. CDR3 DNA sequence: TGTGCCAGCAGCTCGGGACTCAGGGACGGCAATGAGCAGTTCTTC.

The chain combines TRBV27 with TRBJ2-5, with D perhaps TRBD1 (7 bases). The CDR3 loop spans 15 amino acids. Trimming took 6 bases from V and 7 from J, leaving 21 bases between them. Germline V gene lookup returns CDR1 MNHEY and CDR2 SMNVEV (reference sequence). CDR3 sequence reads: CASSLTGNQAGTQYF. The CDR3 bases are TGTGCCAGCAGCCTGACAGGGAACCAAGCGGGGACCCAGTACTTC.

A single count supports this clone. The chain has TRBV19 and TRBJ1-1; 12 positions agree with TRBD1. The CDR3 has 16 amino acids. Per germline, CDR1 LNHDA and CDR2 SQIVND (reference sequence). V was clipped by 6 bases and J by 6 bases; unmatched bases: 11. The CDR3 region is CASRKEGTGGSAEAFF. In DNA, the CDR3 is TGTGCCAGTAGAAAAGAAGGGACAGGGGGCTCGGCTGAAGCTTTCTTT.

CDR3 amino acids: CASSLSPASANEKLFF. Here the CDR3 DNA reads TGCGCCAGCAGCTTGTCCCCAGCGTCGGCTAATGAAAAACTGTTTTTT. The V and J genes are TRBV5-1 and TRBJ1-4; D call uncertain. Per the germline V gene, CDR1 is SGHRS and CDR2 is YFSETQ. The V end was cut by 1 base, the J end by 3 bases, with 13 bases between. The CDR3 has 16 residues.

The CDR3 sequence is CASSLGDRGSEKLFF. The CDR3 nucleotides read TGCGCCAGCAGCTTGGGCGACCGGGGGAGTGAAAAACTGTTTTTT. V gene TRBV5-1 combines with J gene TRBJ1-4, with TRBD1 as a possible D gene (5 bases). V lost 0 bases to trimming and J lost 7 bases, with 13 bases between them. Germline lookup yields CDR1 SGHRS and CDR2 YFSETQ. The CDR3 has 15 residues.

CDR3 bases: TGTGCCTGGAGTGTAGGACAGGGCGCAAGGCCCCAGCATTTT. Translation: CAWSVGQGARPQHF. V gene TRBV30 combines with J gene TRBJ1-5; 8 bases align to TRBD1. CDR3 length: 14 amino acids. Germline assignment: CDR1 GTSNPN and CDR2 SVGIG (reference sequence). Losses at the gene ends were 0 bases for V and 9 bases for J; bases not matched to a gene: 7. Filled out from reference TRBV30 and TRBJ1-5, the complete variable domain reads SQTIHQWPATLVQPVGSPLSLECTVEGTSNPNLYWYRQAAGRGLQLLFYSVGIGQISSEVPQNLSASRPQDRQFILSSKKLLLSDSGFYLCAWSVGQGARPQHFGDGTRLSIL.

The chain couples TRBV27 to TRBJ1-5; 7 nucleotides align to TRBD1. The CDR3 loop spans 14 amino acids. Germline assignment: CDR1 MNHEY and CDR2 SMNVEV (reference sequence). The V and J ends lost 6 bases and 6 bases, in that order; junction bases with no gene match: 8. Here the CDR3 reads CASRPTGRSQPQHF. Here the CDR3 DNA reads TGTGCCAGCAGACCGACAGGGAGGAGTCAGCCCCAGCATTTT.

This clone showed up just once. The V call is TRBV12-3 or TRBV12-4, the J call TRBJ2-7; 13 bases agree with TRBD2. The CDR3 sequence is 13 residues long. The trim removed 8 bases at V and 6 bases at J, leaving 4 bases unmatched. The CDR3, as DNA: TGTGCCAGCGCAACTAGCGGGAGGGCCGAGCAGTACTTC. Translation: CASATSGRAEQYF.

The gene calls are TRBV3-1 (or the pseudogene TRBV3-2) and TRBJ1-3, with D maybe TRBD1 (5 bases). Germline-derived CDR1 and CDR2 are LGHDT and YNNKEL (reference sequence). The CDR3 spans 14 residues. V was cut by 7 bases and J by 4 bases, with 14 bases left in between. CDR3 nucleotides: TGTGCCAGCACAAAGACAGTCTCCGGAAACACCATATATTTT. This sequence encodes CASTKTVSGNTIYF.

The chain recombines TRBV7-9 with TRBJ1-6; D is undetermined. This CDR3 region has 11 residues. Germline V CDR1 and CDR2: SEHNR, FQNEAQ (reference sequence). V was cut by 1 base and J by 13 bases, with 5 bases left in between. CDR3 region: CASSLEQPLHF. For the CDR3, the DNA is TGTGCCAGCAGCTTAGAACAGCCCCTCCACTTT.

A single count supports this clone. This chain uses TRBV27 with TRBJ2-5; TRBD1 matches 7 bases. Germline trimming cut 4 bases from V and 5 bases from J; bases unmatched to any gene: 7. Germline CDR1 and CDR2: MNHEY and SMNVEV (reference sequence). The CDR3 spans 14 residues. CDR3 protein: CASSSTGVGETQYF. The CDR3 nucleotides read TGTGCCAGCAGTTCCACAGGGGTAGGGGAGACCCAGTACTTC.

The genes are TRBV6-5 and TRBJ2-7; perhaps TRBD1 as D (7 bases). The CDR3 contains 15 residues. The germline V and J ends were trimmed by 6 bases and 7 bases, with 22 bases remaining between them. Germline CDR1 MNHEY, CDR2 SVGAGI. The CDR3: CASSPPTYRGGEQYF. In nucleotides, the CDR3 is TGTGCCAGCAGCCCACCGACGTACAGGGGAGGAGAGCAGTACTTC.

This chain joins TRBV19 and TRBJ1-2, with TRBD1 matching over 8 bases. With 5 bases clipped from V and 1 base from J, the junction kept 9 bases outside the gene matches. The CDR3 totals 16 residues. CDR1 and CDR2 from the germline V gene are LNHDA and SQIVND (reference sequence). The CDR3 region is CASSQGTGRFNYGYTF. CDR3 sequence (DNA): TGTGCCAGTAGTCAAGGGACAGGCAGATTTAACTATGGCTACACCTTC.

The chain uses TRBV7-8 and TRBJ1-5; a weak D match, TRBD1 (5 bases). This CDR3 contains 13 residues. Germline CDR1 reads SGHVS; CDR2 reads FQNEAQ. Trimming took 1 base from V and 9 from J, leaving 10 bases between them. This chain's CDR3 is CASSLGQPRPQHF. The CDR3 DNA follows: TGTGCCAGCAGCTTAGGACAGCCCAGGCCCCAGCATTTT.

J is TRBJ2-1 and V is TRBV11-2, with D perhaps matching TRBD2 (5 bases). Germline lookup yields CDR1 SGHAT and CDR2 FQNNGV. CDR3 length equals 14 residues. V was shortened by 2 bases and J by 6 bases, with 11 bases between the two germline ends. The CDR3 spells CASSLRAGPNEQFF. CDR3 nucleotides: TGTGCCAGCAGCTTACGGGCGGGCCCCAATGAGCAGTTCTTC.